The clone carrying this T cell receptor beta chain has only a few counts. What it recognizes is unknown. The data originate from a study of T cell repertoires in cytomegalovirus infection. Across the whole study: It was the public TCR beta signatures that indicated both CMV infection and matching HLA type. Whole-study results and caveats: Pooled public TCR beta family frequency picked out CMV carriers with the relevant HLA. Ex vivo, HLA-C-restricted CMV-specific TCR beta clonotypes prevailed over the rest of the response.

This CDR3 comprises 15 residues. Per the germline V gene, CDR1 is MNHNY and CDR2 is SVGAGI (reference sequence). After removal of 2 bases from V and 8 bases from J, the junction contained 6 bases not matched to a gene. TCRdb re-derived calls from the reads in MiXCR, one entry per CDR3 protein. This sample has about 360,000 distinct CDR3 sequences, with roughly 18% found just once. The specimen sequenced was PBMCs. This rearrangement joins TRBV6-6 to TRBJ1-4; the match to TRBD1 covers 9 bases. This TCR was recovered from a human donor in good health (CMV status not recorded). Some clones in this sample may be carry-over from other donors' samples. DNA for the CDR3: TGTGCCAGCAGTTACGGGGACAGGGATAACGAAAAACTGTTTTTT. Translated: CASSYGDRDNEKLFF.